The 29 T cell receptor beta chains below come from one sample, sequenced in a study of long-term antiretroviral therapy in people with HIV (dated by TCRdb to between 2021 and 2023). The immunoSEQ hsTCRB v3.0 assay was used at survey level resolution for TRB variable region sequencing. TCRdb carries this immuneACCESS record with in-frame sequences only. Its versions omit some clonotypes, under half of them owing to an unresolved V gene in the studies checked, with the rest unexplained. A total of tens of thousands of clones appear in this sample, roughly 85% of them only once. The biggest ten clones account for 8% to 11% of the sample. This specimen was unsorted PBMCs, taken 2.2 years after starting antiretroviral therapy. The receptors were gathered from a man aged 18 to 29 with HIV.

The chain recombines TRBV18 with TRBJ1-1, with D unresolved. Germline CDR1 is KGHSH and CDR2 is LQKENI. V dropped 1 base and J dropped 1 base, with 4 bases sitting between them. The CDR3 contains 13 residues. For the CDR3, the DNA is TGTGCCAGCTCACCACAGCAGAACACTGAAGCTTTCTTT. It specifies CASSPQQNTEAFF.

This clone turned up a few times. This sequence joins TRBV6-6 and TRBJ2-1, with D unclear. V was clipped by 8 bases and J by 11 bases, with 16 bases between them. In germline, CDR1 is MNHNY, CDR2 SVGAGI (reference sequence). The CDR3 has 12 amino acids. The CDR3 DNA follows: TGTGCCAGCGGAACGCACGGGCATCAGCAGTTCTTC. It yields the protein CASGTHGHQQFF.

This clone was counted only a few times. The chain joins TRBV9 to TRBJ2-1; D may be TRBD1 or TRBD2 (5 bases each). Per germline, CDR1 SGDLS and CDR2 YYNGEE. Trimming removed 0 bases at V and 8 bases at J, with 15 bases between. The CDR3 runs 15 residues. The CDR3 sequence: CASSVAGIWDDEQFF. For the CDR3, the DNA is TGTGCCAGCAGCGTAGCTGGAATATGGGACGATGAGCAGTTCTTC.

The J gene is TRBJ2-1, the V gene TRBV7-2; D is perhaps TRBD1 (6 bases). V shed 1 base and J shed 2 bases, with 9 bases lying between them. Per the germline V gene, CDR1 is SGHTA and CDR2 is FQGNSA. There are 15 residues in the CDR3. The CDR3 spells CASSLDRDPYNEQFF. CDR3 bases: TGTGCCAGCAGCTTAGACAGGGATCCCTACAATGAGCAGTTCTTC.

This clone was counted once. V and J are TRBV7-9 and TRBJ2-7; 7 bases are a match to TRBD1. The junction had 10 bases not matched to a gene; V was cut back by 1 base and J by 7 bases. Looked up from germline, CDR1 is SEHNR and CDR2 is FQNEAQ (reference sequence). The CDR3 is 15 amino acids. CDR3 coding DNA: TGTGCCAGCAGCTTAGTCGGGCAGGGGGTGGGTGAGCAGTACTTC. Translation gives CASSLVGQGVGEQYF. The variable domain in full, completed from reference TRBV7-9 and TRBJ2-7, reads DTGVSQNPRHKITKRGQNVTFRCDPISEHNRLYWYRQTLGQGPEFLTYFQNEAQLEKSRLLSDRFSAERPKGSFSTLEIQRTEQGDSAMYLCASSLVGQGVGEQYFGPGTRLTVT.

The chain has TRBV5-5 and TRBJ1-5; D gene unclear. V was pared by 2 bases and J by 4 bases, with 13 bases between. Per the germline V gene, CDR1 is SGHKS and CDR2 is YYEKEE (reference sequence). There are 15 residues in the CDR3. The CDR3 spells CASSLVGGVNQPQHF. In DNA, the CDR3 is TGTGCCAGCAGCTTAGTTGGTGGGGTAAATCAGCCCCAGCATTTT.

The chain links TRBV7-3 to TRBJ2-2; D possibly corresponds to TRBD1 (7 bases). Trimming pared 5 bases from V and 4 bases from J, leaving 17 bases between. This CDR3 has 16 amino acids. The germline gives CDR1 SGHTA, CDR2 FQGTGA. Written as DNA, the CDR3 is TGTGCCAGCAGCCAGGGGGGCCTCGCGAGCACCGGGGAGCTGTTTTTT. Translated, it gives CASSQGGLASTGELFF.

The chain is built from TRBV13 and TRBJ2-2; no clear D gene. The CDR3 contains 14 residues. Germline V gene lookup returns CDR1 PRHDT and CDR2 FYEKMQ (reference sequence). V was shortened by 7 bases and J by 4 bases, with 13 bases between the two germline ends. The DNA for the CDR3 is TGTGCCAGCATGGTAGGGCCCACCACCGGGGAGCTGTTTTTT. This gives the protein CASMVGPTTGELFF.

V and J are TRBV2 and TRBJ2-7; a weak D match, TRBD1 (6 bases). Germline CDR1 is SNHLY and CDR2 is FYNNEI. The CDR3 is made up of 15 amino acids. The V gene lost 10 bases and the J gene lost 3 bases, with 22 bases spanning the gap. The CDR3 DNA follows: TGTGCCACCCGACCCCGCACCGGGACAAGCTACGAGCAGTACTTC. Its translation is CATRPRTGTSYEQYF. The full variable domain, its missing parts supplied by reference TRBV2 and TRBJ2-7, is EPEVTQTPSHQVTQMGQEVILRCVPISNHLYFYWYRQILGQKVEFLVSFYNNEISEKSEIFDDQFSVERPDGSNFTLKIRSTKLEDSAMYFCATRPRTGTSYEQYFGPGTRLTVT.

The gene calls are TRBV29-1 and TRBJ1-4, with 7 bases matching TRBD1. V dropped 5 bases and J dropped 8; count of bases not matched to a gene: 8. From germline, CDR1 is SQVTM and CDR2 ANQGSEA. The CDR3 totals 13 residues. The CDR3 DNA reads TGCAGCGTTCCCGACAGGGACGGGGAAAAACTGTTTTTT. Translating it yields CSVPDRDGEKLFF. The full variable domain, in which reference TRBV29-1 and TRBJ1-4 provide the parts outside the CDR3, is SAVISQKPSRDICQRGTSLTIQCQVDSQVTMMFWYRQQPGQSLTLIATANQGSEATYESGFVIDKFPISRPNLTFSTLTVSNMSPEDSSIYLCSVPDRDGEKLFFGSGTQLSVL.

By share of the sample, this clone is medium-sized. The chain combines TRBV5-1 with TRBJ2-1; TRBD1 aligns across 7 bases. The germline V gene encodes CDR1 SGHRS and CDR2 YFSETQ. The CDR3 runs to 17 residues. The V and J ends lost 0 bases and 6 bases, in that order; junction bases with no gene match: 12. The CDR3 sequence is CASSLVGQSTRRNEQFF. The CDR3 nucleotides read TGCGCCAGCAGCTTGGTGGGACAGTCTACTAGGCGCAATGAGCAGTTCTTC.

This chain joins TRBV28 and TRBJ1-5, with D perhaps matching TRBD1 (5 bases). Per the germline V gene, CDR1 is MDHEN and CDR2 is SYDVKM. V lost 8 bases to trimming and J lost 7 bases, with 15 bases between them. The length of the CDR3 is 13 residues. The CDR3 region is CASRRGPNQPQHF. The DNA of the CDR3 is TGTGCCAGCCGGCGGGGACCCAACCAGCCCCAGCATTTT.

The V gene is TRBV9, the J gene TRBJ1-2; TRBD1 matches at 12 bases. V shed 3 bases, J shed 8 bases, and the junction held 14 bases outside the gene matches. The CDR3 extends over 17 amino acids. Germline V gene data show CDR1 as SGDLS and CDR2 as YYNGEE. This CDR3 reads CASSDRGQGATREGYTF. DNA for the CDR3: TGTGCCAGCAGCGACAGGGGACAGGGGGCTACCCGGGAAGGCTACACCTTC.

The rearrangement links TRBV6-4 to TRBJ2-7; no clear D. Germline V CDR1 and CDR2: MRHNA, SNTAGT. Between the trimmed V and J ends, which lost 0 bases and 7 bases, there was a span of 13 bases. This CDR3 is built from 14 residues. In DNA form, the CDR3 reads TGTGCCAGCAGTGACTCGGCACTTTCTCCGGAGCAGTACTTC. It is translated as CASSDSALSPEQYF.

The chain has TRBV9 and TRBJ2-7; 7 nucleotides agree with TRBD2. V gave up 4 bases and J gave up 6 bases; unmatched junction bases: 4. The V gene's germline CDR1 is SGDLS and CDR2 YYNGEE. The CDR3 contains 12 residues. CDR3 bases: TGTGCCAGCAGCCCCCCGGGAGGCGAGCAGTACTTC. It yields the protein CASSPPGGEQYF.

The chain couples TRBV4-2 to TRBJ1-5; D is perhaps TRBD1 (6 bases). Between the trimmed V and J ends, which lost 4 bases and 6 bases, there was a span of 16 bases. The CDR3 spans 15 residues. The germline gives CDR1 LGHNA, CDR2 YNFKEQ. The CDR3 DNA sequence: TGTGCCAGCAGCCTCATGCCCAGGGGCGGTCAGCCCCAGCATTTT. Protein: CASSLMPRGGQPQHF.

The rearrangement links TRBV29-1 to TRBJ1-1; D might be TRBD1 (6 bases). Trimming removed 3 bases at V and 2 bases at J, with 10 bases between. The CDR3 totals 13 residues. CDR1 SQVTM and CDR2 ANQGSEA come from the germline V gene. The CDR3 region is CSVEDSRNTEAFF. The CDR3 DNA reads TGCAGCGTTGAGGACAGTCGTAACACTGAAGCTTTCTTT.

This clone was counted a few times. J is TRBJ1-5 and V is TRBV4-1; D not certain. The CDR3 has 14 residues. Germline V gene sequence: CDR1 MGHRA, CDR2 YSYEKL. Deletions cut 4 bases from V and 4 bases from J, with 11 bases between. The CDR3 is CASSLFPGNQPQHF. In DNA, the CDR3 is TGCGCCAGCAGCCTATTCCCGGGAAATCAGCCCCAGCATTTT.

This rearrangement joins TRBV19 to TRBJ2-7, with D possibly called TRBD1 or TRBD2 (5 bases each). Per germline, CDR1 LNHDA and CDR2 SQIVND (reference sequence). Trimming shortened V by 4 bases and J by 3 bases, and 16 bases separated the two germline ends. The CDR3 covers 15 residues. The CDR3: CASSSVGTSNYEQYF. The CDR3 DNA reads TGTGCCAGTAGTAGTGTGGGGACGTCAAACTACGAGCAGTACTTC.

V gene TRBV6-6 combines with J gene TRBJ2-7, with D perhaps being TRBD1 or TRBD2 (6 bases each). V lost 2 bases to trimming and J lost 7 bases, with 18 bases between them. Per germline, CDR1 MNHNY and CDR2 SVGAGI (reference sequence). The length of the CDR3 is 15 residues. The CDR3: CASSYLDMGAGEQYF. In DNA, the CDR3 is TGTGCCAGCAGTTACCTTGATATGGGGGCGGGGGAGCAGTACTTC.

The CDR3 loop reads CASSEARAGFYGYTF. CDR3 nucleotides: TGTGCCAGCAGTGAAGCGCGGGCAGGATTTTATGGCTACACCTTC. V usage is TRBV6-1 and J usage is TRBJ1-2; D gene ambiguous. This CDR3 comprises 15 residues. The germline V gene encodes CDR1 MNHNS and CDR2 SASEGT. Trimming took 0 bases from V and 5 from J, leaving 13 bases between them.

The sample holds a few counts of this clone. One end of the junction varies from germline; a read error may be responsible. In DNA form, the CDR3 reads TGTGCCAGCAGTTTATCGAATCTCGGGCCGGACCTCCGTTTT. It codes for CASSLSNLGPDLRF. The V call is TRBV27, the J call TRBJ1-1, with D uncertain. This CDR3 region has 14 residues. Germline-derived CDR1 and CDR2 are MNHEY and SMNVEV (reference sequence).

CDR3 DNA sequence: TGCGCCAGCAGAGGGACAGGGTCAATCGGCGAGTACTTC. Translation gives CASRGTGSIGEYF. The chain links TRBV10-2 to TRBJ2-7, with TRBD1 matching over 9 bases. The trim removed 6 bases at V and 11 bases at J, leaving 11 bases unmatched. Germline assignment: CDR1 WSHSY and CDR2 SAAADI. The CDR3 has 13 residues.

This clone was picked up a small number of times. The chain links TRBV9 to TRBJ1-3; unclear D gene. Trimming removed 4 bases from V and 1 base from J, with 6 bases in between. CDR1 and CDR2 from the germline V gene are SGDLS and YYNGEE. This CDR3 has 13 amino acids. The CDR3 region has the DNA TGTGCCAGCAGCCCTCCATCTGGAAACACCATATATTTT. Its protein product is CASSPPSGNTIYF.

The V call is TRBV30, the J call TRBJ2-1, with D unclear. The CDR3 extends over 14 amino acids. V lost 2 bases, J lost 1 base, and 9 bases lay in between. Looked up from germline, CDR1 is GTSNPN and CDR2 is SVGIG (reference sequence). CDR3 in DNA: TGTGCCTGGAGTCCACGGGTATCCTACAATGAGCAGTTCTTC. Protein: CAWSPRVSYNEQFF.

The J gene is TRBJ2-1, the V gene TRBV2, with 9 bases that match TRBD2. Germline-derived CDR1 and CDR2 are SNHLY and FYNNEI. V lost 4 bases and J lost 6; bases outside the gene matches: 4. The CDR3 is 14 amino acids. The CDR3 region has the DNA TGTGCCAGCAGTGCGCGGGAGGGCCCCAATGAGCAGTTCTTC. The encoded protein is CASSAREGPNEQFF.

V is TRBV4-2 and J is TRBJ1-2; 8 nucleotides line up with TRBD1. In germline, CDR1 is LGHNA, CDR2 YNFKEQ. The CDR3 is made up of 16 amino acids. The V and J ends lost 0 bases and 5 bases, in that order; junction bases with no gene match: 8. CDR3 residues: CASSQELGDRTYGYTF. In DNA, the CDR3 is TGTGCCAGCAGCCAAGAATTGGGGGACAGGACTTATGGCTACACCTTC.

The chain couples TRBV25-1 to TRBJ2-7; D gene uncertain. The V end lost 7 bases, the J end lost 5 bases, and 9 bases lay between the germline ends. This CDR3 comprises 11 residues. The germline V gene encodes CDR1 MGHDK and CDR2 SYGVNS. As DNA, the CDR3 is TGTGCCAGCACCACGGGTGACGAGCAGTACTTC. Its protein product is CASTTGDEQYF.

The V gene is TRBV25-1, the J gene TRBJ2-7; D remains ambiguous. V was pared by 1 base and J by 4 bases, with 2 bases between. The germline V gene has CDR1 MGHDK and CDR2 SYGVNS. This CDR3 region has 11 residues. The CDR3 region is CASSESYEQYF. The CDR3 coding sequence is TGTGCCAGCAGTGAATCATACGAGCAGTACTTC.